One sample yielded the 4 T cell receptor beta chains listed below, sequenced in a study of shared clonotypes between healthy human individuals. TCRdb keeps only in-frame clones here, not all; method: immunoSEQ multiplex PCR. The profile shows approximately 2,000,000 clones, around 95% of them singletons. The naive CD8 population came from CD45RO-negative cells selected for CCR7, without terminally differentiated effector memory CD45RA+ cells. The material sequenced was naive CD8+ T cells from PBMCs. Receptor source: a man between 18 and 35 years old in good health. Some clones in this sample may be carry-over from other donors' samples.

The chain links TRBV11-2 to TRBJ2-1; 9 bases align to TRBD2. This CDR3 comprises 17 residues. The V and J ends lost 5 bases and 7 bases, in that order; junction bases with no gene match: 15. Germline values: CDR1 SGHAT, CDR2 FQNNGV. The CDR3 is CASSRLGAGGIRNEQFF. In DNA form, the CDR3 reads TGTGCCAGCAGCCGTCTCGGGGCGGGAGGGATAAGGAATGAGCAGTTCTTC.

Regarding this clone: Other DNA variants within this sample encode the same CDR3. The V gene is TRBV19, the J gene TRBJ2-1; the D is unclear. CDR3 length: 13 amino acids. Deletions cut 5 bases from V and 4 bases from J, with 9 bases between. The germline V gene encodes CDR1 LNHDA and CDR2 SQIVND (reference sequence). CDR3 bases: TGTGCCAGTAGTCCGACTTCTTACAATGAGCAGTTCTTC. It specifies CASSPTSYNEQFF. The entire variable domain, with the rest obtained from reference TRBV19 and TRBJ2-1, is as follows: DGGITQSPKYLFRKEGQNVTLSCEQNLNHDAMYWYRQDPGQGLRLIYYSQIVNDFQKGDIAEGYSVSREKKESFPLTVTSAQKNPTAFYLCASSPTSYNEQFFGPGTRLTVL.

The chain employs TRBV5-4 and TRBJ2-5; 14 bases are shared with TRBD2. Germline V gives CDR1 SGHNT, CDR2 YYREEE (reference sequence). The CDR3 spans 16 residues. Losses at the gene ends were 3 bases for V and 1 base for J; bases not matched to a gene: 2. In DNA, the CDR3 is TGTGCCAGCAGCTGGGGGACTAGCGGGAGCCAAGAGACCCAGTACTTC. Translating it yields CASSWGTSGSQETQYF.

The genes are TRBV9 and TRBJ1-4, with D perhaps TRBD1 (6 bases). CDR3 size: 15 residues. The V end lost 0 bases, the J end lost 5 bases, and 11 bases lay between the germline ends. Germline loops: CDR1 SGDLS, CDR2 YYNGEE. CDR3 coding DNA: TGTGCCAGCAGCGTAGGGGGCAGGGGAAATGAAAAACTGTTTTTT. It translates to CASSVGGRGNEKLFF.